This T cell receptor beta chain derives from a study of shared clonotypes between healthy human individuals (dated by TCRdb to 2019 to 2021). In the study overall: A few men and a couple of women, aged 18 to 49 years, made up the cohort. For each donor, three plates each were used for CD4 naive and CD4 memory, two plates were used for CD8 naive, and one plate was used for CD8 memory. The study deeply sequenced blood TCR repertoires of about 5 healthy adults to estimate repertoire size and the extent of clonotype sharing between individuals. Libraries were prepared and TCR repertoires were sequenced by different laboratories using diverse techniques, in order to increase sequencing depth and limit assay-specific biases. Per donor, leukapheresis produced somewhere between about 0.85 and 8.9 billion PBMCs. Summary of the overall study and its limitations: Clonotypes shared by all four sorted-subset donors showed higher generation probabilities than non-shared clonotypes. The small number of donors limited the genetic and exposure-history diversity represented. Sampling was limited to blood, and TCR repertoires in tissue likely differ from TCR repertoires in blood. Estimated clonotype richness was generally larger for naive than for memory subsets. About 5% of naive CD4, 3% to 4% of naive CD8, approximately 2% of memory CD4, and less than 0.45% of memory CD8 clonotypes were shared across a few donors. Based on pairwise subsampling, the degree of clonotype sharing among donors was expected to be affected by sequencing depth. Even with the large sequencing depth, rarefaction of the sorted-subset datasets indicated that sequencing was incomplete.

CD8 naive samples were obtained by positive selection for CCR7 among CD45RO-negative cells, yielding a CD45RA+CCR7+ population from which TemRA cells were excluded. Healthy HIV-negative adults with no recently reported acute infections or vaccinations were included as donors. Only Caucasian adults living in Nashville, Tennessee, USA were represented among the donors. After blood collection by leukapheresis, PBMCs were isolated using Ficoll-Histopaque density gradient centrifugation and then cryopreserved in the vapor phase of liquid nitrogen. Analytical flow cytometry was used to check the purity and quantity of each magnetically sorted T cell population. From each sorted fraction, genomic DNA was isolated and quantified by UV absorbance on a Nanodrop 2000c. As regards this clone: The antigen this receptor binds is unknown. The input lacks base qualities; no much larger clone sits a single base away.

The CDR1 and CDR2 encoded by the germline V gene are SGHVS and FNYEAQ. From the cysteine through the phenylalanine, the CDR3 covers 12 amino acids. Just the 36-base CDR3 DNA is kept, in frame starting at base 1. V and J lose 8 bases and 5 bases, and a span of 9 bases separates them. Using the deep immunoSEQ assay, multiplex PCR amplified TCR CDR3 regions from genomic DNA. Genomic DNA extracted from each cell subset was distributed evenly over all wells of several immunoSEQ 96-well plates, and each plate served as one replicate. Each replicate PCR for sorted subsets received about 0.2 ug genomic DNA, equal to some 32,000 T cell genomes. The purified libraries were quantified using a Qubit 3.0 fluorometer, sized with a Bioanalyzer 2100, and then quantified again using the KAPA Library Quantification kit. Each immunoSEQ 96-well plate was sequenced on its own single-read 150-cycle Illumina NextSeq 550 flow cell. The paper's data handling went like this. Because only junctional sequences without quality scores were contained in the immunoSEQ output, filtering matching that applied to full-length reads could not be performed. To assign V/J genes and CDR3, sequences were annotated using PyIR, a Python wrapper for IgBLAST v1.9, with IMGT germline references. Reads were removed for weak V/J assignments (E-value above 1e-6), missing CDR3, stop codons, out-of-frame junctions, or ambiguous translated residues. A V3J clonotype was defined by an identical inferred V gene, J gene, and CDR3 amino acid sequence. To compute the percentage overlap between repertoires, the number of shared unique clonotypes was divided by the size of the smaller repertoire. Three approaches were used to assess repertoire richness: RTK rarefaction, the Chao1 estimator, and Recon v2.1 estimates of unobserved clonotypes. Generation probabilities for all TCRbeta clonotypes obtained by the gDNA method from a few donors were computed using OLGA. In TCRdb, the immuneACCESS table is reduced to in-frame sequences with V and J assigned. These tables do not hold every clone; where another copy was compared, an unresolved V gene accounts for under half, and the others remain unexplained. The DNA gave D and trimming, while V, J and clone size come from that table. The sample table records 700,000 to 950,000 clones; roughly 96% of these occur just once. Under 0.25% of the sample rests with the top ten.

The chain is assembled from TRBV7-6 and TRBJ2-2; the D gene remains uncertain. The specimen sequenced was naive CD8+ T cells sorted from blood. The sample's cell subset or site, from its label and the paper: CD45RA+CCR7+. The TCR originated in a man aged 30-40 years in good health. The sequenced DNA: TGTGCCAGCTTTAAGATTACCGGGGAGCTGTTTTTT. Its amino acids are CASFKITGELFF.